The 32 T cell receptor beta chains below come from one sample, sequenced in a study of cytomegalovirus exposure and HLA in healthy donors. A multiplex PCR was run with 60 Vbeta primers and 13 Jbeta primers. Measured with immunoSEQ multiplex PCR; TCRdb has only the in-frame clones, and not every one. Here the sample spans 95,000 to 150,000 clones, 50% to 75% being singletons. The sequenced sample consisted of PBMCs. All receptors come from a woman in her thirties or forties in good health and CMV-seropositive.

CDR3 sequence reads: CAWSEDEQYF. CDR3 coding DNA: TGTGCCTGGTCGGAGGACGAGCAGTACTTC. The chain couples TRBV30 to TRBJ2-7; D is possibly TRBD2 (5 bases). The CDR3 extends over 10 amino acids. Germline V gene sequence: CDR1 GTSNPN, CDR2 SVGIG (reference sequence). With 5 bases removed from V and 5 bases from J, the gap between germline ends came to 7 bases.

The gene calls are TRBV6-5 and TRBJ1-2, with D tentatively TRBD1 (5 bases). The CDR3 contains 12 residues. CDR1 is MNHEY, CDR2 SVGAGI, per germline. The V gene lost 6 bases and the J gene lost 7 bases, with 12 bases spanning the gap. CDR3 sequence reads: CASSINRSGYTF. As DNA, the CDR3 is TGTGCCAGCAGCATAAACAGGTCTGGCTACACCTTC.

This clone was picked up a small number of times. The chain employs TRBV19 and TRBJ1-4; 8 nucleotides align to TRBD1. V was pared by 9 bases and J by 11 bases, with 14 bases of the junction left unmatched. The V gene's germline CDR1 is LNHDA and CDR2 SQIVND (reference sequence). CDR3 size: 14 residues. CDR3 residues: CASALGQGVSKLFF. The CDR3 nucleotides read TGTGCCAGCGCCCTAGGACAGGGAGTATCGAAACTGTTTTTT.

This chain links TRBV19 with TRBJ2-5, with unresolved D. V lost 6 bases and J 7 bases, leaving 12 bases between the germline ends. The CDR3 sequence is 12 residues long. The germline gives CDR1 LNHDA, CDR2 SQIVND (reference sequence). The DNA for the CDR3 is TGTGCCAGTAGCTCGTCCCACTCGACCCAGTACTTC. Translated: CASSSSHSTQYF.

This clone was found a few times. The chain recombines TRBV5-8 with TRBJ1-1; TRBD1 might be the D (6 bases). The V end lost 4 bases, the J end lost 1 base, and 14 bases lay between the germline ends. The CDR3 is 15 residues long. Germline CDR1 reads SGHTS; CDR2 reads YDEGEE. CDR3 sequence reads: CASSRYRVSNTEAFF. For the CDR3, the DNA is TGTGCCAGCAGCCGCTACAGGGTTTCGAACACTGAAGCTTTCTTT.

The chain combines TRBV18 with TRBJ1-1; D uncertain. The CDR3 runs to 15 residues. V was shortened by 4 bases and J by 1 base, with 13 bases between the two germline ends. CDR1 and CDR2 (germline): KGHSH, LQKENI. As DNA, the CDR3 is TGTGCCAGCTCACGGGAGGAGTTCACGAACACTGAAGCTTTCTTT. Protein product: CASSREEFTNTEAFF.

The chain couples TRBV11-2 to TRBJ2-3, with D perhaps matching TRBD2 (5 bases). The V end was cut by 1 base, the J end by 0 bases, with 11 bases between. Germline-derived CDR1 and CDR2 are SGHAT and FQNNGV. The CDR3 spans 16 residues. The CDR3 protein is CASSLGTRSSTDTQYF. The CDR3 DNA follows: TGTGCCAGCAGCTTAGGCACTAGATCTAGCACAGATACGCAGTATTTT.

There are a few counts of this clone. The chain employs TRBV5-1 and TRBJ2-1; 7 nucleotides align to TRBD2. The J segment lost 0 bases and the V segment lost 0 bases, leaving 18 bases of the junction unmatched. Looked up from germline, CDR1 is SGHRS and CDR2 is YFSETQ. CDR3 length equals 21 residues. CDR3 coding DNA: TGCGCCAGCAGCTTGGAGGCTCTAGCGGAGGTTGGACACGGCTCCTACAATGAGCAGTTCTTC. Translating gives CASSLEALAEVGHGSYNEQFF.

This rearrangement joins TRBV10-3 to TRBJ2-5; 10 bases map to TRBD2. This CDR3 region has 15 residues. After removal of 6 bases from V and 5 bases from J, the junction contained 9 bases not matched to a gene. Germline lookup yields CDR1 ENHRY and CDR2 SYGVKD. The CDR3 loop reads CAISLAGDGVETQYF. CDR3 nucleotides: TGTGCCATCAGCCTAGCGGGAGACGGCGTCGAGACCCAGTACTTC.

The CDR3 DNA reads as TGTGCCAGCATCCCAGATCCGGAGGGGCGGAACACTGAAGCTTTCTTT. Protein sequence: CASIPDPEGRNTEAFF. This sequence joins TRBV11-3 and TRBJ1-1; maybe TRBD1 (5 bases). Germline V gene data show CDR1 as SGHNT and CDR2 as YENEEA. The V and J ends lost 7 bases and 1 base respectively, with 19 bases between them. The CDR3 is 16 residues long.

Regarding this clone: The junction does not match germline at one end; this may be a read error. The CDR3 protein is CSSSLRSPLEGAYEQYF. The CDR3 bases are TGTTCCAGCAGCTTAAGGAGCCCCCTCGAGGGTGCCTACGAGCAGTACTTC. The chain has TRBV7-9 and TRBJ2-7; TRBD2 is a possible D gene (5 bases). In germline, CDR1 is SEHNR, CDR2 FQNEAQ (reference sequence). The CDR3 totals 17 residues. The entire variable domain, with the rest obtained from reference TRBV7-9 and TRBJ2-7, is as follows: DTGVSQNPRHKITKRGQNVTFRCDPISEHNRLYWYRQTLGQGPEFLTYFQNEAQLEKSRLLSDRFSAERPKGSFSTLEIQRTEQGDSAMYLCSSSLRSPLEGAYEQYFGPGTRLTVT.

A single count supports this clone. The chain uses TRBV19 and TRBJ2-1; a weak D match, TRBD2 (5 bases). The V gene lost 3 bases and the J gene lost 3 bases, with 12 bases spanning the gap. This CDR3 region has 15 residues. The germline gives CDR1 LNHDA, CDR2 SQIVND (reference sequence). CDR3 in amino acids: CASSMSGGLYNEQFF. For the CDR3, the DNA is TGTGCCAGTAGTATGTCAGGAGGCCTCTACAATGAGCAGTTCTTC.

The gene calls are TRBV7-8 and TRBJ2-7, with 11 bases lining up with TRBD2. The trim removed 2 bases at V and 0 bases at J, leaving 3 bases unmatched. This CDR3 region has 16 residues. Germline V gives CDR1 SGHVS, CDR2 FQNEAQ. CDR3 bases: TGTGCCAGCAGCTTACCTAGCGGGGGGTACTCCTACGAGCAGTACTTC. As protein: CASSLPSGGYSYEQYF. Full variable domain (rest looked up from reference TRBV7-8 and TRBJ2-7): GAGVSQSPRYKVAKRGQDVALRCDPISGHVSLFWYQQALGQGPEFLTYFQNEAQLDKSGLPSDRFFAERPEGSVSTLKIQRTQQEDSAVYLCASSLPSGGYSYEQYFGPGTRLTVT.

This rearrangement joins TRBV4-2 to TRBJ1-5, with a weak D call TRBD1 (5 bases). Trimming shortened V by 0 bases and J by 4 bases, and 10 bases separated the two germline ends. Germline CDR1 is LGHNA and CDR2 is YNFKEQ. The CDR3 runs to 15 residues. The CDR3 DNA reads TGTGCCAGCAGCCAAGAGTTACAGGAGAATCAGCCCCAGCATTTT. Its protein product is CASSQELQENQPQHF.

The chain recombines TRBV5-1 with TRBJ1-1; possibly TRBD1 for D (5 bases). V lost 9 bases, J lost 4 bases, and 13 bases lay in between. In germline, CDR1 is SGHRS, CDR2 YFSETQ. This CDR3 has 12 residues. The CDR3 DNA reads TGCGCCACCCGGGGGGGTGGCACTGAAGCTTTCTTT. Residues: CATRGGGTEAFF.

DNA of the CDR3: TGTGCCAGCAGGGTGACATGGTACCAAGAGACCCAGTACTTC. Translated, it gives CASRVTWYQETQYF. This sequence joins TRBV2 and TRBJ2-5; D is unresolved. V dropped 6 bases and J dropped 0 bases, with 11 bases sitting between them. Germline CDR1 and CDR2: SNHLY and FYNNEI. The CDR3 is made up of 14 amino acids.

As DNA, the CDR3 is TGTGCCAGCAGTGAGGGACAGGGAGGGGGTGAGCAGTTCTTC. Translated: CASSEGQGGGEQFF. The V and J genes are TRBV6-6 and TRBJ2-1, with 9 bases fitting TRBD1. Germline CDR1 MNHNY, CDR2 SVGAGI (reference sequence). Germline trimming cut 5 bases from V and 9 bases from J; bases unmatched to any gene: 8. The CDR3 has 14 amino acids.

This rearrangement joins TRBV23-1 to TRBJ2-4; D ambiguous. TRBV23-1 is an ORF for which the function is uncertain. Trimming took 8 bases from V and 0 from J, leaving 14 bases between them. The CDR3 sequence is 15 residues long. CDR3 sequence: CASGVQRAAKNIQYF. The CDR3 DNA reads TGCGCCAGCGGTGTCCAGCGCGCAGCCAAAAACATTCAGTACTTC.

This chain joins TRBV5-1 and TRBJ2-2; 7 nucleotides match TRBD2. V was pared by 1 base and J by 3 bases, with 6 bases of the junction left unmatched. CDR1 SGHRS and CDR2 YFSETQ come from the germline V gene. The CDR3 is 16 amino acids. CDR3 in DNA: TGCGCCAGCAGCTTGAGGGCTAGCGGAGACACCGGGGAGCTGTTTTTT. It encodes CASSLRASGDTGELFF. Based on the CDR3 plus reference TRBV5-1 and TRBJ2-2, the full variable domain is KAGVTQTPRYLIKTRGQQVTLSCSPISGHRSVSWYQQTPGQGLQFLFEYFSETQRNKGNFPGRFSGRQFSNSRSEMNVSTLELGDSALYLCASSLRASGDTGELFFGEGSRLTVL.

The chain uses TRBV28 and TRBJ2-5, with 8 bases lining up with TRBD2. V dropped 4 bases and J dropped 5; count of bases not matched to a gene: 6. The germline V gene encodes CDR1 MDHEN and CDR2 SYDVKM. CDR3 length: 14 amino acids. CDR3 nucleotide sequence: TGTGCCAGCAGTTCAGCGGGAGTAGGTGAGACCCAGTACTTC. Protein sequence: CASSSAGVGETQYF.

The V gene is TRBV28, the J gene TRBJ1-2, with D possibly TRBD1 on 6 matching bases. Trimming left V 5 bases short and J 6 bases short, with 25 bases between. Germline CDR1 reads MDHEN; CDR2 reads SYDVKM. The CDR3 covers 17 residues. This chain's CDR3 is CASSPGGAGVETNGYTF. DNA of the CDR3: TGTGCCAGCAGTCCGGGGGGGGCAGGGGTCGAGACGAATGGCTACACCTTC.

The chain links TRBV28 to TRBJ2-5, with 7 positions matching TRBD1. Germline trimming cut 5 bases from V and 4 bases from J; bases unmatched to any gene: 10. The CDR3 is made up of 15 amino acids. The germline CDR1 and CDR2 sequences are MDHEN and SYDVKM. The CDR3 DNA is TGTGCCAGCAGTCCACAGGGGACCGAAGGAGAGACCCAGTACTTC. It translates to CASSPQGTEGETQYF.

This chain links TRBV11-2 with TRBJ1-6; TRBD1 agrees at 7 bases. Germline lookup yields CDR1 SGHAT and CDR2 FQNNGV. Trimming took 10 bases from V and 10 from J; bases not matched to a gene: 7. The CDR3 runs 12 residues. CDR3 amino acids: CATRGKGSPLHF. The DNA for the CDR3 is TGTGCCACCAGGGGGAAGGGGTCACCCCTCCACTTT.

A few counts support this clone. The DNA of the CDR3 is TGTGCCACTCTAGCGGGAGTCTACGAGCAGTACTTC. It is translated as CATLAGVYEQYF. The rearrangement joins TRBV15 to TRBJ2-7, with 10 bases lining up with TRBD2. Unmatched junction bases numbered 2, after V lost 9 bases and J lost 3 bases. The CDR3 has 12 amino acids. The germline V gene encodes CDR1 LNHNV and CDR2 YYDKDF (reference sequence).

The V call is TRBV20-1, the J call TRBJ1-2, with a weak D call TRBD1 (5 bases). This CDR3 is 11 amino acids long. In germline, CDR1 is DFQATT, CDR2 SNEGSKA (reference sequence). The chain's CDR3 is CSIAGGWGYTF. DNA for the CDR3: TGCAGCATTGCGGGGGGTTGGGGCTACACCTTC.

With regard to this clone: A junction end diverges from the germline sequence, so it may reflect a read error. This sequence joins TRBV28 and TRBJ2-7; 9 nucleotides match TRBD1. CDR1 MDHEN and CDR2 SYDVKM come from the germline V gene. The CDR3 extends over 13 amino acids. The CDR3 region is CVSGQGPLYEQYF. In DNA, the CDR3 is TGTGTCAGCGGACAGGGGCCCCTTTACGAGCAGTACTTC. Full variable domain (rest looked up from reference TRBV28 and TRBJ2-7): DVKVTQSSRYLVKRTGEKVFLECVQDMDHENMFWYRQDPGLGLRLIYFSYDVKMKEKGDIPEGYSVSREKKERFSLILESASTNQTSMYLCVSGQGPLYEQYFGPGTRLTVT.

The V and J genes are TRBV19 and TRBJ1-1; 9 bases align to TRBD1. Germline CDR1 LNHDA, CDR2 SQIVND (reference sequence). The CDR3 has 14 amino acids. V dropped 5 bases and J dropped 4; count of bases not matched to a gene: 5. The CDR3, as DNA: TGTGCCAGTAGTGCACAGGGGGCGAGCACTGAAGCTTTCTTT. This encodes CASSAQGASTEAFF.

This CDR3 reads CASSQAEGKSKNIQYF. As DNA, the CDR3 is TGCGCCAGCAGCCAAGCGGAGGGGAAGTCCAAAAACATTCAGTACTTC. The J gene is TRBJ2-4, the V gene TRBV4-1; D is perhaps TRBD2 (6 bases). The ends were cut back, 1 base at V and 2 bases at J, with 12 bases in the middle. This CDR3 has 16 residues. Germline loops: CDR1 MGHRA, CDR2 YSYEKL.

This rearrangement joins TRBV21-1 to TRBJ1-6. TRBV21-1 is marked as a pseudogene. The CDR3 spans 18 residues. CDR3 protein: CASSKVIGLQPYNSPLHF. CDR3 DNA sequence: TGTGCCAGCAGCAAAGTAATAGGACTTCAGCCCTATAATTCACCCCTCCACTTT.

The genes are TRBV2 and TRBJ1-4, with TRBD1 matching 8 bases. Germline V CDR1 and CDR2: SNHLY, FYNNEI. CDR3 length equals 14 residues. With V trimmed by 5 bases and J by 4 bases, 3 bases remained unmatched. CDR3 in DNA: TGTGCCAGCAGTTCGGACAGGGTTAATGAAAAACTGTTTTTT. It specifies CASSSDRVNEKLFF.

The chain links TRBV7-8 to TRBJ1-2; D is perhaps TRBD1 (6 bases). The CDR3 contains 15 residues. The V gene lost 1 base and the J gene lost 6 bases, with 15 bases spanning the gap. CDR1 and CDR2 from the germline V gene are SGHVS and FQNEAQ. CDR3 sequence (DNA): TGTGCCAGCAGCTTAGTTAGCCAGGGGCTCGATGGCTACACCTTC. Translating gives CASSLVSQGLDGYTF.

This clone was recorded once. The chain uses TRBV4-2 and TRBJ2-3; D gene unclear. Trimming took off 0 bases at V and 0 bases at J, with 16 bases between the two ends. Germline V gene lookup returns CDR1 LGHNA and CDR2 YNFKEQ. The CDR3 is 18 residues long. CDR3 loop: CASSQDRGPALSTDTQYF. The CDR3, as DNA: TGTGCCAGCAGCCAAGATCGAGGCCCTGCTCTAAGCACAGATACGCAGTATTTT.